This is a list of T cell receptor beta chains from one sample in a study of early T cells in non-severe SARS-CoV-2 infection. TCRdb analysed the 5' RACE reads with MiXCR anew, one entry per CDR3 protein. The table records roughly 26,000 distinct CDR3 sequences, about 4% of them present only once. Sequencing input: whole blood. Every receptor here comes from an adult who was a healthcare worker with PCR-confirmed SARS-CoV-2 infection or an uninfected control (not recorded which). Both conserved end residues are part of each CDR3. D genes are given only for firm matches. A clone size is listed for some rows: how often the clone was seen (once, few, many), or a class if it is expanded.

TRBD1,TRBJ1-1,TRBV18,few,TGTGCCAGCTCGTACCTCAGGGGGCACACTGAAGCTTTCTTT,CASSYLRGHTEAFF
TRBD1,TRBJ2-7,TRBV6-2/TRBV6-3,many,TGTGCCAGCAGAAGGACAGGGGACAGCCACGAGCAGTACTTC,CASRRTGDSHEQYF
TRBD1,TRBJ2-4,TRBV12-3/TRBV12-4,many,TGTGCCAGCAACAAATGGGACAGAGCTTCAGGGGGAAACATTCAGTACTTC,CASNKWDRASGGNIQYF
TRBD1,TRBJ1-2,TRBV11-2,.,TGTGCCAGCAGCTCCAGGGGGGACTATGGCTACACCTTC,CASSSRGDYGYTF
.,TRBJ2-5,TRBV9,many,TGTGCCAGCAGCCAGAACCCCGGGACCACTGAGGCCCAGTACTTC,CASSQNPGTTEAQYF
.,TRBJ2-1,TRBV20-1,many,TGCAGTGCGCCCCCCGACACCTACAATGAGCAGTTCTTC,CSAPPDTYNEQFF
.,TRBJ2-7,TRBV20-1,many,TGCAGTGCTGCACGGGACGGCGCCTACGAGCAGTACTTC,CSAARDGAYEQYF
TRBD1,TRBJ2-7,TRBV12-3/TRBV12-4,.,TGTGCCAGCAGAACGACAGGGGGTTACTCCTACGAGCAGTACTTC,CASRTTGGYSYEQYF
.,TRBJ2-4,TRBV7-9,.,TGTGCCAGCAGCGCTTTAGCCAAAAACATTCAGTACTTC,CASSALAKNIQYF
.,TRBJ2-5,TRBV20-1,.,TGCAGTGCTAGTCCAGCGCCCTGGGGAGAGACCCAGTACTTC,CSASPAPWGETQYF
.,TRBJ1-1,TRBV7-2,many,TGTGCCAGCAGGGGGATATTAAGAAACACTGAAGCTTTCTTT,CASRGILRNTEAFF
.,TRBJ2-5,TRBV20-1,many,TGCAGTGCTAGAGACCGGGGGAAAGAGACCCAGTACTTC,CSARDRGKETQYF
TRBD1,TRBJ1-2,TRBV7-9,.,TGTGCCAGCAGACCCGCCGGGACAGGGGGCTTTGGCTACACCTTC,CASRPAGTGGFGYTF
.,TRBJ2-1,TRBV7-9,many,TGTGCCATCACGAAGGGCCTAACCTACAATGAGCAGTTCTTC,CAITKGLTYNEQFF
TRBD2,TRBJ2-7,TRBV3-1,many,TGTGCCAGCAGCCAACCCGGGGGAGGGACTAGCGGGAGGTCGAAGTACGAGCAGTACTTC,CASSQPGGGTSGRSKYEQYF
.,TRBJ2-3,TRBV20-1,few,TGCAGTGCTAGTACGTTCGGGGTGAATACGCAGTATTTT,CSASTFGVNTQYF
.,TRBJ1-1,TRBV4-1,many,TGCGCCAGCGGGGTTTGGTTTGGGAACACTGAAGCTTTCTTT,CASGVWFGNTEAFF